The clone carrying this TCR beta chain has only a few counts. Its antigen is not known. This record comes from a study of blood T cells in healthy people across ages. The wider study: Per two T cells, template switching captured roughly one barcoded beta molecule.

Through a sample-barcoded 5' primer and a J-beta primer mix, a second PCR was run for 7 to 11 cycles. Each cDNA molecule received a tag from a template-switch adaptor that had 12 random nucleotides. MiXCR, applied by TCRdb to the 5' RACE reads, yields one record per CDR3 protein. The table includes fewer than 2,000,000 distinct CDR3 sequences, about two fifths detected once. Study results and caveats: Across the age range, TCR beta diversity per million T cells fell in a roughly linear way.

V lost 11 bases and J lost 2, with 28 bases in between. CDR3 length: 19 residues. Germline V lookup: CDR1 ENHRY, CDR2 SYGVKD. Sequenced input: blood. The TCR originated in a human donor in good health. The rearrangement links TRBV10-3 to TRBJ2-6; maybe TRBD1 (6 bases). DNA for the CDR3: TGTGCCTCGTCAGTGTTGGACAGATCACCTAGGGCTGGGGCCAACGTCCTGACTTTC. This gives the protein CASSVLDRSPRAGANVLTF.